The 7 T cell receptor beta chains below all came from one sample that was sequenced in a study of blood T cell repertoires in COVID-19. Profiling relied on immunoSEQ multiplex PCR, and the TCRdb table lists in-frame clones only, not all of them. The sample shows about 480,000 clones, about 89% of them seen only once. The material sequenced was peripheral blood. The receptor source for this set is a woman aged 25 to 39 with acute or convalescent COVID-19.

V is TRBV2 and J is TRBJ2-1, with 8 bases lining up with TRBD1. Germline V gene lookup returns CDR1 SNHLY and CDR2 FYNNEI. After removal of 5 bases from V and 6 bases from J, the junction contained 6 bases not matched to a gene. The CDR3 length is 14 residues. The CDR3 sequence is CASSPGQAINEQFF. Written as DNA, the CDR3 is TGTGCCAGCAGTCCGGGACAGGCAATCAATGAGCAGTTCTTC.

The J gene is TRBJ2-1, the V gene TRBV3-1 (or the pseudogene TRBV3-2); D possibly corresponds to TRBD2 (5 bases). Trimming stripped 4 bases from V and 7 bases from J, with 14 bases between. Germline values: CDR1 LGHDT, CDR2 YNNKEL (reference sequence). The CDR3 sequence is 14 residues long. CDR3 nucleotide sequence: TGTGCCAGCAGCCCAGAGGAGGTGAGGAATGAGCAGTTCTTC. Protein product: CASSPEEVRNEQFF.

The chain links TRBV5-6 to TRBJ1-3, with D hard to call. The V end was cut by 0 bases, the J end by 5 bases, with 24 bases between. Germline V gene data show CDR1 as SGHDT and CDR2 as YYEEEE. The CDR3 is 19 residues long. For the CDR3, the DNA is TGTGCCAGCAGCTTGGCCGGGAGGGAAGGTAAAACGTGGAGAAACACCATATATTTT. Its translation is CASSLAGREGKTWRNTIYF.

The rearrangement joins TRBV24-1 to TRBJ2-1; tentative D call: TRBD1 (5 bases). The CDR3 totals 15 residues. Trimming stripped 7 bases from V and 1 base from J, with 13 bases between. CDR1 KGHDR and CDR2 SFDVKD come from the germline V gene. This chain's CDR3 is CATSPDSLSYNEQFF. CDR3 sequence (DNA): TGTGCCACCAGCCCAGACAGCTTGTCCTACAATGAGCAGTTCTTC.

The V and J genes are TRBV10-3 and TRBJ2-3, with TRBD2 matching over 10 bases. Germline lookup yields CDR1 ENHRY and CDR2 SYGVKD. This CDR3 spans 15 amino acids. J was trimmed by 1 base and V by 5 bases; bases with no gene match: 3. As DNA, the CDR3 is TGTGCCATCAGTACCACTAGCGGGGGCACAGATACGCAGTATTTT. This translates into CAISTTSGGTDTQYF.

This chain uses TRBV29-1 with TRBJ1-1; D is ambiguous. Germline-derived CDR1 and CDR2 are SQVTM and ANQGSEA. V lost 0 bases and J 11 bases, leaving 13 bases between the germline ends. The CDR3 consists of 12 residues. CDR3 region: CSVEDPRSEAFF. CDR3 bases: TGCAGCGTTGAAGATCCGCGCAGCGAGGCTTTCTTT.

This clone was recorded only once. V is TRBV18 and J is TRBJ2-7; 8 bases are shared with TRBD2. With V trimmed by 1 base and J by 6 bases, 5 bases remained unmatched. CDR1 KGHSH and CDR2 LQKENI come from the germline V gene. This CDR3 contains 14 residues. The CDR3 sequence: CASSPLAGGFEQYF. In DNA form, the CDR3 reads TGTGCCAGCTCACCACTCGCGGGGGGTTTCGAGCAGTACTTC.